The rows below give T cell receptor beta chains drawn from one sample of a study of blood T cell repertoires in COVID-19. Produced via immunoSEQ multiplex PCR; TCRdb's table is partial and in-frame only. Counted here are fewer than 300,000 clones, approximately 90% occurring once; the ten biggest clones make up 2% to 2.5%. Specimen: peripheral blood. The source is a woman under 40 with COVID-19, enrolled during active disease. Both conserved end residues are trimmed from each CDR3. Fields, in order: J gene, clone size, V gene, CDR3 protein. Only some rows state a clone size, as once, few, many or a class for expanded clones.

J: TRBJ1-3
size: few
V: TRBV9
CDR3: ASSVQTGGENTIY

J: TRBJ1-2
size: .
V: TRBV7-2
CDR3: ASSLVAGTGGSNGYT

J: TRBJ1-2
size: .
V: TRBV14
CDR3: ASSQAVSGYT

J: TRBJ1-1
size: .
V: TRBV12-3/TRBV12-4
CDR3: ASILNRATEAF

J: TRBJ1-4
size: .
V: TRBV5-1
CDR3: ASSAGGQRNEKLF

J: TRBJ2-5
size: .
V: TRBV5-1
CDR3: ASSFGGSKQETQY

J: TRBJ1-4
size: .
V: TRBV5-1
CDR3: ASSIQGVRNEKLF

J: TRBJ2-5
size: .
V: TRBV3-1/TRBV3-2
CDR3: ASSAQDRQETQY

J: TRBJ2-3
size: .
V: TRBV4-1
CDR3: ASSQDLAGVTDTQY

J: TRBJ2-6
size: .
V: TRBV7-2
CDR3: ASSFPGWGANVLT

J: TRBJ1-6
size: .
V: TRBV27
CDR3: ASRPGDNSPLH

J: TRBJ2-3
size: .
V: TRBV7-8
CDR3: ASSAQGRDTQY

J: TRBJ1-2
size: .
V: TRBV4-2
CDR3: ASSQDRVGTGYT

J: TRBJ1-3
size: .
V: TRBV2
CDR3: ASRTGSGNTIY

J: TRBJ1-5
size: once
V: TRBV5-8
CDR3: ASSGDSAVLSNQPQH

J: TRBJ2-1
size: once
V: TRBV6-1
CDR3: ASSEPGGRGRNEQF

J: TRBJ1-2
size: .
V: TRBV13
CDR3: ASSFSGGRFYGYT

J: TRBJ2-2
size: .
V: TRBV3-1/TRBV3-2
CDR3: ASSQRGQGRNTGELF

J: TRBJ2-3
size: .
V: TRBV7-9
CDR3: ASSAWDRDTDTQY

J: TRBJ2-1
size: .
V: TRBV7-8
CDR3: ASSLGVEQF

J: TRBJ1-1
size: .
V: TRBV6-5
CDR3: ASSRDRGDTEAF

J: TRBJ1-2
size: .
V: TRBV19
CDR3: ASNPRAGYGYT

J: TRBJ1-1
size: .
V: TRBV19
CDR3: ASSQRLVSWAEAF

J: TRBJ2-3
size: .
V: TRBV9
CDR3: ASSVRGLTTDTQY

J: TRBJ1-3
size: .
V: TRBV4-1
CDR3: ASSIRSFSSGNTIY

J: TRBJ1-1
size: .
V: TRBV12-3/TRBV12-4
CDR3: ASSKAGNTEAF

J: TRBJ2-3
size: .
V: TRBV5-4
CDR3: ASSLTSGTSTDTQY

J: TRBJ1-2
size: .
V: TRBV7-2
CDR3: ASSSRTGGRGYT

J: TRBJ1-2
size: .
V: TRBV19
CDR3: ASGPTGAYGYT

J: TRBJ2-1
size: .
V: TRBV19
CDR3: ASNLAGYDNEQF

J: TRBJ2-7
size: many
V: TRBV6-6
CDR3: ASSAAASGRAYEQY

J: TRBJ1-1
size: .
V: TRBV5-1
CDR3: ASSPSSDFTNTEAF

J: TRBJ1-4
size: .
V: TRBV30
CDR3: AWSFLGEKLF

J: TRBJ2-7
size: .
V: TRBV7-2
CDR3: ASSLGTSGSGEQY

J: TRBJ2-1
size: .
V: TRBV11-2
CDR3: ASSLDLLAGNEQF

J: TRBJ1-6
size: .
V: TRBV19
CDR3: ASSRSNSPLH

J: TRBJ1-4
size: .
V: TRBV19
CDR3: ASSTGTGGLNEKLF

J: TRBJ1-2
size: .
V: TRBV6-1
CDR3: ASSEGQGESYGYT

J: TRBJ1-2
size: .
V: TRBV10-3
CDR3: AISESNKKGGYT

J: TRBJ2-3
size: .
V: TRBV7-9
CDR3: ASSPRLAEVPDTQY

J: TRBJ2-7
size: .
V: TRBV5-4
CDR3: ASSLISGNEQY

J: TRBJ2-1
size: .
V: TRBV7-8
CDR3: ASSSIAGPALNEQF

J: TRBJ2-3
size: .
V: TRBV4-1
CDR3: ASSQEGFVADTQY

J: TRBJ2-2
size: .
V: TRBV14
CDR3: ASSQLGGSTGELF

J: TRBJ2-2
size: .
V: TRBV24-1
CDR3: ATSDPRVMNTGELF

J: TRBJ2-7
size: .
V: TRBV3-1/TRBV3-2
CDR3: ASSQALGSGISYEQY

J: TRBJ1-6
size: once
V: TRBV7-9
CDR3: ASSSDRYNNSPLH

J: TRBJ2-2
size: .
V: TRBV19
CDR3: ASSIAGDSTGELF

J: TRBJ1-4
size: .
V: TRBV7-9
CDR3: ASSLRGPTGGELF

J: TRBJ2-7
size: .
V: TRBV5-4
CDR3: ASSLGANYEQY

J: TRBJ1-3
size: .
V: TRBV6-5
CDR3: ASSTGTSGNTIY